One and the same sample provided the 20 T cell receptor beta chains below, sequenced in a study of blood T cell repertoires in COVID-19. Produced via immunoSEQ multiplex PCR; TCRdb's table is partial and in-frame only. The table includes roughly 170,000 clones, about four fifths detected once. Sequences were obtained from peripheral blood. The origin of the receptors is a woman in her sixties with COVID-19, enrolled during active disease.

This CDR3 reads CASHSENEKLFF. The DNA for the CDR3 is TGTGCCAGCCACAGTGAGAATGAAAAACTGTTTTTT. The V and J genes are TRBV6-6 and TRBJ1-4; unclear D gene. The germline gives CDR1 MNHNY, CDR2 SVGAGI (reference sequence). The CDR3 loop spans 12 amino acids. V gave up 8 bases and J gave up 5 bases, with 9 bases separating them.

The J gene is TRBJ1-2, the V gene TRBV6-5; D not certain. The CDR3 covers 15 residues. V was shortened by 6 bases and J by 8 bases, with 22 bases between the two germline ends. Per germline, CDR1 MNHEY and CDR2 SVGAGI. The CDR3 region has the DNA TGTGCCAGCAGGGCAAGAGCAAGCCCGAGGTTCGGCTACACCTTC. Translated, it gives CASRARASPRFGYTF.

V and J are TRBV4-1 and TRBJ1-1, with a weak D call TRBD1 (6 bases). The CDR3 spans 14 residues. CDR1 MGHRA and CDR2 YSYEKL come from the germline V gene. V was pared by 4 bases and J by 4 bases, with 13 bases between. CDR3 nucleotides: TGCGCCAGCAGCCCCACCGCCAGGGGCACTGAAGCTTTCTTT. It translates to CASSPTARGTEAFF.

In this sample, this clone turned up once. The gene calls are TRBV2 and TRBJ2-1; 9 nucleotides align to TRBD2. The junction had 5 bases not matched to a gene; V was cut back by 4 bases and J by 7 bases. Germline V gene sequence: CDR1 SNHLY, CDR2 FYNNEI. The CDR3 loop spans 14 amino acids. Here the CDR3 DNA reads TGTGCCAGCAGTGTTGGCGGGGGGGGAAATGAGCAGTTCTTC. It is translated as CASSVGGGGNEQFF. The complete variable domain, with remaining parts taken from reference TRBV2 and TRBJ2-1, reads EPEVTQTPSHQVTQMGQEVILRCVPISNHLYFYWYRQILGQKVEFLVSFYNNEISEKSEIFDDQFSVERPDGSNFTLKIRSTKLEDSAMYFCASSVGGGGNEQFFGPGTRLTVL.

This chain uses TRBV14 with TRBJ2-5; D call uncertain. The CDR3 totals 13 residues. Germline V gene data show CDR1 as SGHDN and CDR2 as FVKESK. The V end lost 0 bases, the J end lost 7 bases, and 9 bases lay between the germline ends. The CDR3 is CASSQDLDGTQYF. Here the CDR3 DNA reads TGTGCCAGCAGCCAAGATCTAGATGGGACCCAGTACTTC.

The chain carries TRBV6-6 and TRBJ2-7; tentative D call: TRBD1 (6 bases). V was cut by 5 bases and J by 1 base, with 9 bases left in between. This CDR3 has 13 residues. Germline-derived CDR1 and CDR2 are MNHNY and SVGAGI (reference sequence). The CDR3, as DNA: TGTGCCAGCAGTACCGGGACATCCTACGAGCAGTACGTC. It translates to CASSTGTSYEQYV.

This chain joins TRBV24-1 and TRBJ2-2; 8 bases align to TRBD2. CDR1 is KGHDR, CDR2 SFDVKD, per germline. V shed 7 bases and J 4 bases; nucleotides not matched to a gene: 1. The CDR3 loop spans 13 amino acids. CDR3 DNA: TGTGCCACCAGGAGCGGGAGCACCGGGGAGCTGTTTTTT. It translates to CATRSGSTGELFF.

This sequence joins TRBV7-9 and TRBJ2-3; D gene unclear. V dropped 3 bases and J dropped 5 bases, with 9 bases sitting between them. The CDR3 extends over 13 amino acids. The V gene's germline CDR1 is SEHNR and CDR2 FQNEAQ (reference sequence). DNA of the CDR3: TGTGCCAGCAGCTTCGGGTCCGGAGATACGCAGTATTTT. This encodes CASSFGSGDTQYF.

This chain links TRBV5-1 with TRBJ2-7, with a weak D call TRBD2 (7 bases). The length of the CDR3 is 14 residues. CDR1 is SGHRS, CDR2 YFSETQ, per germline. V lost 4 bases and J 3 bases, leaving 14 bases between the germline ends. The CDR3 region has the DNA TGCGCCAGCAGCGGGAGGGGGAACGGCTACGAGCAGTACTTC. It is translated as CASSGRGNGYEQYF.

This clone was seen just once. V usage is TRBV6-5 and J usage is TRBJ1-3, with unresolved D. The CDR3 runs 13 residues. CDR1 is MNHEY and CDR2 is SVGAGI in the germline V gene. CDR3: CATEARMGNTIYF. CDR3 coding DNA: TGTGCTACTGAGGCCCGCATGGGAAACACCATATATTTT.

The chain uses TRBV28 and TRBJ2-7, with 8 bases that match TRBD1. V lost 1 base to trimming and J lost 0 bases; unmatched junction nucleotides: 8. The CDR3 consists of 17 residues. The germline V gene has CDR1 MDHEN and CDR2 SYDVKM. CDR3 sequence (DNA): TGTGCCAGCAGTTTATCCGGGACAGGTGAGAACTCCTACGAGCAGTACTTC. The encoded protein is CASSLSGTGENSYEQYF.

This clone was picked up a small number of times. This rearrangement joins TRBV6-2 or TRBV6-3 to TRBJ2-1; D gene unclear. V dropped 0 bases and J dropped 0 bases, with 9 bases sitting between them. This CDR3 is built from 16 residues. Germline-derived CDR1 and CDR2 are MNHEY and SVGEGT. The CDR3 DNA sequence: TGTGCCAGCAGTTACTCGATGAGTGTCTCCTACAATGAGCAGTTCTTC. Protein: CASSYSMSVSYNEQFF.

The CDR3 here is CASSLEGDQPQHF. The CDR3, as DNA: TGTGCCAGCAGTTTAGAGGGGGATCAGCCCCAGCATTTT. The genes are TRBV12-3 or TRBV12-4 and TRBJ1-5; the D gene is possibly TRBD1 (6 bases). V lost 1 base, J lost 5 bases, and 6 bases lay in between. The CDR3 is made up of 13 amino acids.

The table lists this clone with a count of one. The junction departs from germline at one end; a sequencing error may be responsible. The genes are TRBV7-7 and TRBJ2-5, with a tentative D call TRBD1 (6 bases). This CDR3 region has 13 residues. Germline V gene sequence: CDR1 SSHAT, CDR2 FNYEAQ (reference sequence). CDR3 in amino acids: CASTQGPGETQYF. The CDR3 DNA is TGTGCTAGCACCCAGGGGCCGGGAGAGACCCAGTACTTC.

The genes are TRBV7-2 and TRBJ2-3; D is unclear. CDR1 and CDR2 (germline): SGHTA, FQGNSA. Trimming stripped 3 bases from V and 2 bases from J, with 9 bases between. The CDR3 has 14 amino acids. The DNA for the CDR3 is TGTGCCAGCAGCTTCTCAACTAACACAGATACGCAGTATTTT. Encoded protein: CASSFSTNTDTQYF.

Details on this clone: A much larger clone differs from this one at a single base, so this may be a read error. The chain recombines TRBV7-3 with TRBJ2-7; 7 bases agree with TRBD1. The CDR3 covers 16 residues. After removal of 7 bases from V and 6 bases from J, the junction contained 18 bases not matched to a gene. The germline V gene encodes CDR1 SGHTA and CDR2 FQGTGA. CDR3 sequence reads: CASIPINRGVFSEQYF. CDR3 nucleotides: TGTGCCAGCATCCCTATCAACAGGGGAGTTTTCAGCGAGCAGTACTTC.

This clone was seen once. The chain is built from TRBV5-1 and TRBJ2-2; D perhaps matches TRBD1 (6 bases). CDR1 SGHRS and CDR2 YFSETQ come from the germline V gene. The CDR3 consists of 14 residues. The V end was cut by 3 bases, the J end by 4 bases, with 10 bases between. CDR3 DNA sequence: TGCGCCAGCAGCTCCACGACAGGCACCGGGGAGCTGTTTTTT. Encoded protein: CASSSTTGTGELFF.

The rearrangement joins TRBV11-2 to TRBJ2-7, with 9 positions matching TRBD2. This CDR3 has 18 amino acids. J lost 6 bases, V lost 0 bases, and 15 bases had no gene match. Germline V gene data show CDR1 as SGHAT and CDR2 as FQNNGV. CDR3 amino acids: CASSLEVGLAGRFGEQYF. Written as DNA, the CDR3 is TGTGCCAGCAGCTTAGAAGTAGGGCTAGCGGGAAGGTTTGGCGAGCAGTACTTC.

The chain uses TRBV18 and TRBJ2-1; tentative D call: TRBD2 (5 bases). V dropped 0 bases and J dropped 1 base, with 13 bases sitting between them. The V gene's germline CDR1 is KGHSH and CDR2 LQKENI. There are 17 residues in the CDR3. Here the CDR3 reads CASSPPLATGSYNEQFF. Here the CDR3 DNA reads TGTGCCAGCTCACCACCCTTAGCGACCGGTTCCTACAATGAGCAGTTCTTC.

The chain couples TRBV12-3 or TRBV12-4 to TRBJ2-7; D uncertain. The V and J ends lost 3 bases and 6 bases respectively, with 12 bases between them. The CDR3 is 13 amino acids. The CDR3 bases are TGTGCCAGCAGTTTTCGTTTGGAGCTCGAGCAGTACTTC. This gives the protein CASSFRLELEQYF.